These T cell receptor beta chains were read from a single sample in a study of blood T cell repertoires in COVID-19. The method was immunoSEQ multiplex PCR; TCRdb's version includes in-frame clones alone and lacks a portion of them. The sample holds over 350,000 clones, roughly 90% seen once. The sequenced sample was PBMCs or T cells enriched from blood (not recorded which). These receptors all come from a woman aged 30 to 39 with acute COVID-19. Both conserved end residues are part of each CDR3. The order of the fields is J gene, D gene, clone size, V gene, CDR3 protein, CDR3 DNA. D genes are given only for firm matches. The size entry is marked missing in some rows and otherwise reads once, few, many or a size class.

j_gene: TRBJ2-7; d_gene: NA; abundance: NA; v_gene: TRBV11-2; CDR3aa: CASSATPGSYEQYF; CDR3nt: TGTGCCAGCAGCGCTACCCCGGGCTCCTACGAGCAGTACTTC
j_gene: TRBJ1-2; d_gene: NA; abundance: once; v_gene: TRBV6-2/TRBV6-3; CDR3aa: CASSPTLGANYGYTF; CDR3nt: TGTGCCAGCAGTCCAACTCTCGGGGCTAACTATGGCTACACCTTC
j_gene: TRBJ2-3; d_gene: TRBD1; abundance: NA; v_gene: TRBV6-5; CDR3aa: CASSTDRGPLNTQYF; CDR3nt: TGTGCCAGCAGCACGGACAGGGGGCCTTTAAATACGCAGTATTTT
j_gene: TRBJ2-2; d_gene: NA; abundance: NA; v_gene: TRBV5-4; CDR3aa: CASSLVGRNTGELFF; CDR3nt: TGTGCCAGCAGCTTGGTGGGGCGCAACACCGGGGAGCTGTTTTTT
j_gene: TRBJ2-1; d_gene: TRBD2; abundance: NA; v_gene: TRBV24-1; CDR3aa: CATRGTSGGLNEQFF; CDR3nt: TGTGCCACCAGGGGGACTAGCGGGGGACTCAATGAGCAGTTCTTC
j_gene: TRBJ2-1; d_gene: TRBD1; abundance: NA; v_gene: TRBV18; CDR3aa: CASSPITGTGANEQFF; CDR3nt: TGTGCCAGCTCACCGATAACCGGGACAGGGGCCAATGAGCAGTTCTTC
j_gene: TRBJ1-2; d_gene: NA; abundance: NA; v_gene: TRBV6-5; CDR3aa: CASVRTFGVVYGYTF; CDR3nt: TGTGCCAGCGTGCGGACATTCGGAGTTGTCTATGGCTACACCTTC
j_gene: TRBJ1-1; d_gene: TRBD1; abundance: NA; v_gene: TRBV2; CDR3aa: CASSVQGVNTEAFF; CDR3nt: TGTGCCAGCAGTGTACAGGGGGTGAACACTGAAGCTTTCTTT
j_gene: TRBJ1-5; d_gene: NA; abundance: few; v_gene: TRBV2; CDR3aa: CARGAVSNQPQHF; CDR3nt: TGTGCCAGAGGGGCAGTTAGCAATCAGCCCCAGCATTTT
j_gene: TRBJ1-2; d_gene: TRBD1; abundance: NA; v_gene: TRBV4-1; CDR3aa: CASSPGGQDYGYTF; CDR3nt: TGCGCCAGCAGCCCAGGGGGGCAGGACTATGGCTACACCTTC
j_gene: TRBJ1-1; d_gene: TRBD1; abundance: NA; v_gene: TRBV25-1; CDR3aa: CASSGHAGGLSTEAFF; CDR3nt: TGTGCCAGCAGTGGCCACGCAGGGGGGTTAAGCACTGAAGCTTTCTTT
j_gene: TRBJ2-2; d_gene: TRBD2; abundance: NA; v_gene: TRBV5-4; CDR3aa: CASSPTSGPSNTGELFF; CDR3nt: TGTGCCAGCAGCCCGACTAGCGGGCCTTCGAACACCGGGGAGCTGTTTTTT
j_gene: TRBJ2-7; d_gene: TRBD2; abundance: NA; v_gene: TRBV30; CDR3aa: CAWSPPSGGTYEQYF; CDR3nt: TGTGCCTGGAGTCCCCCTAGCGGGGGAACCTACGAGCAGTACTTC
j_gene: TRBJ1-4; d_gene: NA; abundance: NA; v_gene: TRBV21-1; CDR3aa: CASSKVSGQGLSNEKLFF; CDR3nt: TGTGCCAGCAGCAAAGTTTCTGGACAGGGGCTGTCTAATGAAAAACTGTTTTTT
j_gene: TRBJ1-4; d_gene: NA; abundance: NA; v_gene: TRBV24-1; CDR3aa: CATSPSTGGDEKLFF; CDR3nt: TGTGCCACCTCTCCCTCGACGGGGGGGGATGAAAAACTGTTTTTT
j_gene: TRBJ1-6; d_gene: TRBD1; abundance: NA; v_gene: TRBV7-8; CDR3aa: CASSKDRGDSPLHF; CDR3nt: TGTGCCAGCAGCAAAGACAGGGGGGATTCACCCCTCCACTTT
j_gene: TRBJ2-7; d_gene: NA; abundance: NA; v_gene: TRBV6-5; CDR3aa: CASSPHSRQPYEQYF; CDR3nt: TGTGCCAGCAGTCCCCATTCGAGGCAGCCCTACGAGCAGTACTTC
j_gene: TRBJ1-2; d_gene: NA; abundance: NA; v_gene: TRBV5-1; CDR3aa: CASGGARGGYTF; CDR3nt: TGCGCCAGCGGGGGGGCGCGTGGTGGCTACACCTTC
j_gene: TRBJ1-6; d_gene: NA; abundance: NA; v_gene: TRBV3-1/TRBV3-2; CDR3aa: CASSPPPRADSNSPLHF; CDR3nt: TGTGCCAGCAGTCCACCACCGCGGGCAGATTCAAATTCACCCCTCCACTTT
j_gene: TRBJ2-1; d_gene: TRBD1; abundance: NA; v_gene: TRBV5-1; CDR3aa: CASSLARGPVEQFF; CDR3nt: TGCGCCAGCAGCTTGGCCAGGGGGCCTGTTGAGCAGTTCTTC
j_gene: TRBJ2-3; d_gene: TRBD2; abundance: NA; v_gene: TRBV4-1; CDR3aa: CASSPRGSGGPDTQYF; CDR3nt: TGCGCCAGCAGCCCCCGGGGTAGCGGGGGGCCAGATACGCAGTATTTT
j_gene: TRBJ1-5; d_gene: TRBD1; abundance: few; v_gene: TRBV30; CDR3aa: CAWSVQGNQPQHF; CDR3nt: TGTGCCTGGAGTGTACAGGGGAACCAGCCCCAGCATTTT
j_gene: TRBJ2-7; d_gene: TRBD2; abundance: NA; v_gene: TRBV18; CDR3aa: CASSSRSLAGEYEQYF; CDR3nt: TGTGCCAGCTCATCTCGGAGCCTAGCGGGGGAGTACGAGCAGTACTTC
j_gene: TRBJ1-6; d_gene: NA; abundance: NA; v_gene: TRBV5-4; CDR3aa: CASSRTLGQTNSPLHF; CDR3nt: TGTGCCAGCAGCCGCACCCTCGGACAGACAAATTCACCCCTCCACTTT
j_gene: TRBJ1-3; d_gene: NA; abundance: NA; v_gene: TRBV11-2; CDR3aa: CASSLTGPFLPSSGNTIYF; CDR3nt: TGTGCCAGCAGCTTAACAGGACCCTTCCTTCCGAGCTCTGGAAACACCATATATTTT
j_gene: TRBJ1-2; d_gene: NA; abundance: NA; v_gene: TRBV5-1; CDR3aa: CASSSPLIGGYTF; CDR3nt: TGCGCCAGCAGCTCCCCTTTGATCGGGGGCTACACCTTC
j_gene: TRBJ2-7; d_gene: TRBD1; abundance: NA; v_gene: TRBV6-5; CDR3aa: CASSFPGQGIEQYF; CDR3nt: TGTGCCAGCAGTTTCCCGGGACAGGGGATCGAGCAGTACTTC
j_gene: TRBJ2-2; d_gene: TRBD1; abundance: few; v_gene: TRBV18; CDR3aa: CASSLGTGDTGELFF; CDR3nt: TGTGCCAGCTCCCTCGGGACAGGGGACACCGGGGAGCTGTTTTTT
j_gene: TRBJ1-1; d_gene: TRBD1; abundance: NA; v_gene: TRBV3-1/TRBV3-2; CDR3aa: CASSQGPGQGYTEAFF; CDR3nt: TGTGCCAGCAGCCAAGGACCGGGACAGGGGTACACTGAAGCTTTCTTT
j_gene: TRBJ2-7; d_gene: TRBD2; abundance: NA; v_gene: TRBV11-2; CDR3aa: CASDSGFSYEQYF; CDR3nt: TGTGCCAGCGATAGCGGGTTTTCCTACGAGCAGTACTTC
j_gene: TRBJ2-3; d_gene: TRBD1; abundance: NA; v_gene: TRBV9; CDR3aa: CASSERTGGTDTQYF; CDR3nt: TGTGCCAGCAGCGAGCGGACAGGGGGCACAGATACGCAGTATTTT
j_gene: TRBJ2-7; d_gene: NA; abundance: NA; v_gene: TRBV13; CDR3aa: CASSPRGVTNTYEQYF; CDR3nt: TGTGCCAGCAGCCCCCGGGGAGTGACTAACACCTACGAGCAGTACTTC
j_gene: TRBJ2-1; d_gene: NA; abundance: NA; v_gene: TRBV14; CDR3aa: CASSQDLSLNEQFF; CDR3nt: TGTGCCAGCAGCCAAGACCTCTCCCTCAATGAGCAGTTCTTC
j_gene: TRBJ2-7; d_gene: TRBD2; abundance: NA; v_gene: TRBV4-2; CDR3aa: CASSPGLAGGSYEQYF; CDR3nt: TGTGCCAGCAGCCCGGGCTTAGCGGGGGGCTCCTACGAGCAGTACTTC
j_gene: TRBJ2-1; d_gene: NA; abundance: NA; v_gene: TRBV5-1; CDR3aa: CASRGTNTYNEQFF; CDR3nt: TGCGCCAGCAGAGGGACAAACACCTACAATGAGCAGTTCTTC
j_gene: TRBJ2-1; d_gene: TRBD2; abundance: once; v_gene: TRBV11-3; CDR3aa: CASSKRGGYNEQFF; CDR3nt: TGTGCCAGCAGCAAGCGGGGGGGGTACAATGAGCAGTTCTTC
j_gene: TRBJ2-7; d_gene: NA; abundance: NA; v_gene: TRBV27; CDR3aa: CASSSGSLPYEQYF; CDR3nt: TGTGCCAGCAGTTCGGGGAGTCTCCCCTACGAGCAGTACTTC
j_gene: TRBJ2-3; d_gene: NA; abundance: NA; v_gene: TRBV28; CDR3aa: CASSFRGGAIVVTQYF; CDR3nt: TGTGCCAGCAGTTTCCGTGGAGGGGCCATTGTAGTGACGCAGTATTTT
j_gene: TRBJ1-1; d_gene: NA; abundance: NA; v_gene: TRBV28; CDR3aa: CASSAPRERGTEAFF; CDR3nt: TGTGCCAGCAGTGCCCCCCGGGAGCGAGGCACTGAAGCTTTCTTT
j_gene: TRBJ1-5; d_gene: TRBD1; abundance: NA; v_gene: TRBV6-5; CDR3aa: CASSYSGTDYQPQHF; CDR3nt: TGTGCCAGCAGTTACTCAGGGACAGATTATCAGCCCCAGCATTTT
j_gene: TRBJ1-2; d_gene: NA; abundance: NA; v_gene: TRBV2; CDR3aa: CASSLGYGYTF; CDR3nt: TGTGCCAGCAGTCTCGGCTATGGCTACACCTTC
j_gene: TRBJ2-1; d_gene: NA; abundance: few; v_gene: TRBV5-1; CDR3aa: CASSFHSTYNEQFF; CDR3nt: TGCGCCAGCAGCTTCCACAGTACCTACAATGAGCAGTTCTTC